This T cell receptor (beta chain) originates from a study of identical twins. A universal primer site was incorporated via template switching, and the cDNA contained unique molecular identifiers. TCRdb itself ran the 5' RACE reads through MiXCR, one entry per CDR3 protein. The sample includes hundreds of thousands of distinct CDR3 sequences, 6% to 6.5% of them seen just once. This clonotype has a handful of counts. The clonotype originates from a man aged 18 to 30 in good health. Sequencing was performed on naive T cells sorted from blood.

In nucleotides, the CDR3 is TGCGCCAGCAGCTCTCCGCCCAGCACAGACTTGCTCTATGGCTACACCTTC. Its translation is CASSSPPSTDLLYGYTF. J is TRBJ1-2 and V is TRBV5-1; the D is unclear. Per germline, CDR1 SGHRS and CDR2 YFSETQ. The CDR3 spans 17 residues. V gave up 3 bases and J gave up 4 bases, with 22 bases separating them.